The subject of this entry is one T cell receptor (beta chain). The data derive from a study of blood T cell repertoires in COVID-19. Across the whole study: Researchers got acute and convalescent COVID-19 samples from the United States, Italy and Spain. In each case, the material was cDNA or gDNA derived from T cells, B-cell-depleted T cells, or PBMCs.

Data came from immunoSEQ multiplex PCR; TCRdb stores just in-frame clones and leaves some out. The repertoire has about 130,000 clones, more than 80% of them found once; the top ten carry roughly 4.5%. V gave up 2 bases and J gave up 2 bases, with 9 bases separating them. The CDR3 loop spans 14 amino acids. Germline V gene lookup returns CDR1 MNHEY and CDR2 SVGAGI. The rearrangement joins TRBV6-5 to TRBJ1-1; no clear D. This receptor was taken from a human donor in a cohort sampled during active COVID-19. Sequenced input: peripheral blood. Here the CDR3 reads CASSYGQTNTEAFF. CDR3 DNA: TGTGCCAGCAGTTACGGTCAGACTAACACTGAAGCTTTCTTT.